The TCR beta chain under discussion was sequenced for a study of T cell repertoires in cytomegalovirus infection. Study-level points and caveats: Of the TCR beta families, the public ones yielded a cumulative frequency that identified carriers of CMV plus the relevant HLA. Ex vivo, HLA-C-restricted CMV-specific TCR beta clonotypes prevailed over the rest of the response.

Comments on this clonotype: What it recognizes is unknown.

V was pared by 10 bases and J by 12 bases, with 15 bases between. The CDR3 length is 10 residues. Germline lookup yields CDR1 MGHDK and CDR2 SYGVNS. One entry per CDR3 protein results from TCRdb running MiXCR on the reads. The sample includes some 920,000 distinct CDR3 sequences, roughly 31% of them seen just once. J is TRBJ1-1 and V is TRBV25-1, with D tentatively TRBD1 (5 bases). The sequence was collected from a human donor in good health (CMV status not recorded). Some clones in this sample may be carry-over from other donors' samples. The sequencing used cultured CD8+ T cells from PBMCs, collected from culture after CMV antigen stimulation. CDR3 in DNA: TGTGCCACCCGGGGGGAAATAACTTTCTTT. Its protein product is CATRGEITFF.